These 18 T cell receptor beta chains were sequenced from one sample in a study of shared clonotypes between healthy human individuals. Clones were sequenced by immunoSEQ multiplex PCR, and TCRdb holds only the in-frame ones, with some missing. Here the sample spans about 660,000 clones, roughly 70% being singletons. Sequencing was performed on memory CD4+ T cells sorted from blood. Subset indicated: CD45RA-negative fraction. All receptors come from a woman in her 30s in good health.

As for this clone: Just one base apart from a much larger clone, this may be a read error. The rearrangement uses TRBV6-1 and TRBJ2-4; unclear D gene. CDR3 length: 11 amino acids. Germline lookup yields CDR1 MNHNS and CDR2 SASEGT. The CDR3 region is CVSSEGNIQYF. As DNA, the CDR3 is TGTGTCAGCAGTGAAGGGAACATTCAGTACTTC.

This clone was found a few times. This sequence joins TRBV13 and TRBJ1-2; 8 nucleotides match TRBD1. V was clipped by 5 bases and J by 6 bases; unmatched bases: 8. The CDR3 runs to 14 residues. The germline V gene encodes CDR1 PRHDT and CDR2 FYEKMQ (reference sequence). In DNA form, the CDR3 reads TGTGCCAGCAGCCGCCGGACAGGGCCTGATGGCTACACCTTC. The encoded protein is CASSRRTGPDGYTF.

The genes are TRBV11-3 and TRBJ1-1; possible D gene TRBD1, 5 bases. Trimming took off 1 base at V and 5 bases at J, with 14 bases between the two ends. In germline, CDR1 is SGHNT, CDR2 YENEEA. This CDR3 has 15 residues. The CDR3 loop is CASSLAAGPMTEAFF. CDR3 nucleotide sequence: TGTGCCAGCAGCTTAGCGGCGGGGCCAATGACTGAAGCTTTCTTT.

This clone has only a few counts. Additional DNA sequences in this sample encode the identical CDR3. The CDR3 spells CASSEGRGSYNEQFF. CDR3 DNA: TGTGCCAGCAGTGAGGGCAGGGGGTCCTACAATGAGCAGTTCTTC. The chain combines TRBV6-1 with TRBJ2-1; 7 bases line up with TRBD1. V was pared by 3 bases and J by 1 base, with 3 bases of the junction left unmatched. The CDR3 runs to 15 residues. Germline V lookup: CDR1 MNHNS, CDR2 SASEGT.

This clone was detected a few times. J is TRBJ1-5 and V is TRBV28; the match to TRBD1 covers 8 bases. CDR1 MDHEN and CDR2 SYDVKM come from the germline V gene. The CDR3 runs 17 residues. After removal of 4 bases from V and 2 bases from J, the junction contained 10 bases not matched to a gene. CDR3 DNA: TGTGCCAGCAGTTCCCCGGGACAGGACATGGGCAATCAGCCCCAGCATTTT. Its translation is CASSSPGQDMGNQPQHF.

CDR3 residues: CASSSGMWTYNEQFF. CDR3 DNA: TGTGCCAGCAGCTCGGGGATGTGGACCTACAATGAGCAGTTCTTC. The chain is built from TRBV7-8 and TRBJ2-1; weak D call: TRBD2 (5 bases). CDR3 length: 15 amino acids. CDR1 and CDR2 (germline): SGHVS, FQNEAQ. V was cut by 4 bases and J by 2 bases, with 12 bases left in between.

The chain joins TRBV7-9 to TRBJ2-7, with 11 bases fitting TRBD2. The CDR3 totals 14 residues. After removal of 3 bases from V and 5 bases from J, the junction contained 3 bases not matched to a gene. The germline V gene has CDR1 SEHNR and CDR2 FQNEAQ (reference sequence). Written as DNA, the CDR3 is TGTGCCAGCAGCTTTACTAGCGGGAGCGACGAGCAGTACTTC. Its protein is CASSFTSGSDEQYF.

CDR3 loop: CASSLRGTETQYF. CDR3 coding DNA: TGCGCCAGCAGCCTCAGGGGGACAGAGACCCAGTACTTC. The chain recombines TRBV5-1 with TRBJ2-5; 7 nucleotides align to TRBD1. The ends lost 4 bases at V and 4 bases at J; junction bases unmatched: 4. Germline values: CDR1 SGHRS, CDR2 YFSETQ. CDR3 size: 13 residues. The whole variable domain, filled in from reference TRBV5-1 and TRBJ2-5, reads KAGVTQTPRYLIKTRGQQVTLSCSPISGHRSVSWYQQTPGQGLQFLFEYFSETQRNKGNFPGRFSGRQFSNSRSEMNVSTLELGDSALYLCASSLRGTETQYFGPGTRLLVL.

The chain couples TRBV21-1 to TRBJ2-7; the table's D call TRBD1 went unverified against the DNA. TRBV21-1 is reported as a pseudogene. CDR3 length: 17 residues. The CDR3, as DNA: TGTGCCAGCAGCATACGACAGGGACTCGGTTCGAGCTACGAGCAGTACTTC. Its protein is CASSIRQGLGSSYEQYF.

The rearrangement links TRBV9 to TRBJ2-3, with 13 positions matching TRBD2. The CDR3 has 16 residues. The J segment lost 1 base and the V segment lost 3 bases, leaving 2 bases of the junction unmatched. In germline, CDR1 is SGDLS, CDR2 YYNGEE. CDR3 sequence (DNA): TGTGCCAGCAGCGCCGGACTAGCGGGAGGCACAGATACGCAGTATTTT. Translation: CASSAGLAGGTDTQYF.

Only one count was recorded for this clone. This sequence joins TRBV27 and TRBJ1-2; perhaps TRBD1 as D (5 bases). The germline V and J ends were trimmed by 5 bases and 0 bases, with 16 bases remaining between them. Germline V gene lookup returns CDR1 MNHEY and CDR2 SMNVEV (reference sequence). The CDR3 totals 16 residues. CDR3 sequence reads: CASSQRGWGTNYGYTF. CDR3 nucleotides: TGTGCCAGCAGTCAAAGGGGTTGGGGGACTAACTATGGCTACACCTTC.

The chain is built from TRBV28 and TRBJ2-3; 7 bases line up with TRBD2. The CDR3 runs to 14 residues. V lost 8 bases and J lost 1; bases outside the gene matches: 6. Germline assignment: CDR1 MDHEN and CDR2 SYDVKM. CDR3 loop: CASVRAGGTDTQYF. CDR3 DNA sequence: TGTGCCAGCGTTCGGGCGGGAGGCACAGATACGCAGTATTTT.

The J gene is TRBJ2-3, the V gene TRBV5-8; 8 bases line up with TRBD1. CDR1 is SGHTS and CDR2 is YDEGEE in the germline V gene. The trim removed 4 bases at V and 4 bases at J, leaving 2 bases unmatched. This CDR3 region has 13 residues. The CDR3 DNA is TGTGCCAGCAGCCTCAGGGGGCCAGATACGCAGTATTTT. It yields the protein CASSLRGPDTQYF.

The V and J genes are TRBV19 and TRBJ2-2; tentatively, D is TRBD2 (5 bases). Trimming took 3 bases from V and 5 from J, leaving 16 bases between them. The germline V gene encodes CDR1 LNHDA and CDR2 SQIVND (reference sequence). The CDR3 extends over 16 amino acids. The CDR3 DNA follows: TGTGCCAGTAGTATTTTAGTGGGAGTGGTAACCGGGGAGCTGTTTTTT. Its translation: CASSILVGVVTGELFF.

The chain couples TRBV6-5 to TRBJ2-2, with 7 nucleotides matching TRBD2. The V gene end was trimmed by 5 bases and the J gene end by 4 bases; junction bases not matched to a gene: 1. CDR1 and CDR2 from the germline V gene are MNHEY and SVGAGI. The length of the CDR3 is 13 residues. The CDR3 nucleotides are TGTGCCAGCAGTCGGGAGGTCACCGGGGAGCTGTTTTTT. Translated: CASSREVTGELFF.

This clone was observed a few times. The rearrangement uses TRBV28 and TRBJ2-7; possibly TRBD2 for D (5 bases). Between the trimmed V and J ends, which lost 4 bases and 3 bases, there was a span of 10 bases. The CDR3 extends over 13 amino acids. Germline V lookup: CDR1 MDHEN, CDR2 SYDVKM. The CDR3 sequence is CASSSGSFYEQYF. DNA of the CDR3: TGTGCCAGCAGTTCGGGGTCCTTCTACGAGCAGTACTTC.

The chain is built from TRBV4-1 and TRBJ2-7; 9 bases are shared with TRBD2. The junction had 10 bases not matched to a gene; V was cut back by 4 bases and J by 3 bases. CDR3 size: 16 residues. The germline gives CDR1 MGHRA, CDR2 YSYEKL. CDR3 DNA: TGCGCCAGCAGCCGAATTGTAGCGGGAGCTGACTACGAGCAGTACTTC. Its translation is CASSRIVAGADYEQYF.

CDR3 DNA: TGTGCCAGCAGCCAGGGACTAAAAGAGACCCAGTACTTC. Amino acid sequence: CASSQGLKETQYF. V is TRBV11-3 and J is TRBJ2-5; 7 nucleotides match TRBD2. The junction had 3 bases not matched to a gene; V was cut back by 5 bases and J by 3 bases. This CDR3 spans 13 amino acids. The germline gives CDR1 SGHNT, CDR2 YENEEA.